This TCR beta chain emerged from a study of blood T cell repertoires in COVID-19. About the research overall: Samples taken during acute and convalescent COVID-19 were collected in the United States, Italy and Spain.

Study members were between 18 and 89 years old and lived in about two dozen US regions. Assay used: immunoSEQ multiplex PCR; TCRdb lists only in-frame clones, some missing. The sample contains about 440,000 clones, about 85% of which appear only once. Germline CDR1 and CDR2: LNHDA and SQIVND (reference sequence). J lost 4 bases, V lost 4 bases, and 5 bases had no gene match. The CDR3 contains 16 residues. The TCR was taken from a woman aged 18-29 years with acute COVID-19. The chain carries TRBV19 and TRBJ2-1; 12 bases agree with TRBD2. The sample consisted of PBMCs or T cells enriched from blood (not recorded which). As DNA, the CDR3 is TGTGCCAGTAGTAAACGGACTAGCGGGAAATACAATGAGCAGTTCTTC. It specifies CASSKRTSGKYNEQFF.